This T cell receptor beta chain was retrieved from a study of blood T cells in healthy people across ages. Turning to the study itself: The capture of about one barcoded beta molecule per two T cells was achieved by template switching.

Each sample provided at least 6 micrograms of extracted total RNA. Trimming took 6 bases from V and 3 from J, leaving 17 bases between them. CDR3 length: 16 amino acids. Whole-study results and caveats: The study found more naive CD4+ cells and higher diversity in long-lived than aged donors.

A second PCR of roughly 7 to 11 cycles used a sample-barcoded 5' primer and a J-beta primer mix. The authors tagged each cDNA molecule using a template-switch adaptor with 12 random nucleotides. TCRdb reprocessed the 5' RACE reads with MiXCR, giving one entry per CDR3 protein. The sample contains around 1,700,000 distinct CDR3 sequences, under 30% of which appear only once. As for this clonotype: No antigen is known for it.

The sequence was collected from a woman in her thirties in good health. The chain couples TRBV12-3 or TRBV12-4 to TRBJ1-4, with D perhaps TRBD1 (5 bases). The sequenced material came from blood. As DNA, the CDR3 is TGTGCCAGCAGCGACGGCAAATGGGGCCCTAATGAAAAACTGTTTTTT. Translation: CASSDGKWGPNEKLFF.